The 17 T cell receptor beta chains presented below share a single source sample, sequenced in a study of T-cell reconstitution after alpha-beta-depleted transplantation in children. Using unique molecular identifiers, the investigators prepared the TCRbeta library. From the PCR reads, TCRdb called clonotypes with MiXCR, one entry per CDR3 protein. The sample holds 700,000 to 850,000 distinct CDR3 sequences, under 20% seen once. The source material was PBMCs, mostly from graft donor cells, sampled 360 days after TCRalphabeta/CD19-depleted stem cell transplant. Source of these receptors: a male patient between 5 and 17 years old who had a stem cell transplant for acute lymphoblastic leukemia, so the T cells may come from the graft donor.

This clonotype was observed a few times. The gene calls are TRBV18 and TRBJ2-7; 8 bases fit TRBD2. The germline CDR1 and CDR2 sequences are KGHSH and LQKENI. The CDR3 is 18 residues long. V trimming: 4 bases; J trimming: 4 bases; junction bases outside the gene matches: 18. CDR3 sequence reads: CASSHRRGGLAGSYEQYF. CDR3 nucleotide sequence: TGTGCCAGCTCACATAGGCGAGGTGGGCTAGCGGGCTCATACGAGCAGTACTTC.

This clonotype was counted at least ten times. The chain carries TRBV5-1 and TRBJ2-3, with unresolved D. Trimming shortened V by 5 bases and J by 2 bases, and 12 bases separated the two germline ends. This CDR3 region has 14 residues. Germline CDR1 SGHRS, CDR2 YFSETQ. In nucleotides, the CDR3 is TGCGCCAGCAGGACCGTACTCTCCACAGATACGCAGTATTTT. Translation: CASRTVLSTDTQYF.

The chain combines TRBV9 with TRBJ2-1; the D gene could be TRBD1 or TRBD2 (5 bases each). Germline lookup yields CDR1 SGDLS and CDR2 YYNGEE. V lost 4 bases and J 5 bases, leaving 13 bases between the germline ends. The CDR3 is made up of 14 amino acids. The CDR3 DNA is TGTGCCAGCAGCCCAGCCGGGGACCACAATGAGCAGTTCTTC. Protein product: CASSPAGDHNEQFF.

This clonotype was counted only a few times. The rearrangement uses TRBV10-2 and TRBJ2-4, with a tentative D call TRBD1 (6 bases). This CDR3 has 16 residues. Trimming stripped 2 bases from V and 0 bases from J, with 11 bases between. CDR1 and CDR2 from the germline V gene are WSHSY and SAAADI. DNA for the CDR3: TGCGCCAGCAGTGAGCGAACAGGGCTAGCCAAAAACATTCAGTACTTC. Amino acids: CASSERTGLAKNIQYF.

Only a few counts were recorded for this clonotype. The J gene is TRBJ2-7, the V gene TRBV7-3; TRBD2 agrees at 10 bases. CDR3 length: 15 amino acids. V lost 5 bases, J lost 7 bases, and 11 bases stayed unmatched. CDR1 and CDR2 (germline): SGHTA, FQGTGA. The CDR3 spells CASSPLAGEGVEQYF. As DNA, the CDR3 is TGTGCCAGCAGCCCGCTAGCGGGAGAGGGAGTAGAGCAGTACTTC.

V is TRBV7-8 and J is TRBJ2-2, with D hard to call. This CDR3 comprises 20 residues. Trimming stripped 1 base from V and 5 bases from J, with 26 bases between. In germline, CDR1 is SGHVS, CDR2 FQNEAQ. The CDR3 sequence is CASSLVPPRTKSPITGELFF. CDR3 nucleotide sequence: TGTGCCAGCAGCTTAGTCCCCCCCCGGACGAAGAGCCCTATTACCGGGGAGCTGTTTTTT.

The chain combines TRBV12-3 or TRBV12-4 with TRBJ2-1; D may correspond to TRBD1 or TRBD2 (5 bases each). The CDR3 is 13 amino acids. The V and J ends lost 5 bases and 5 bases respectively, with 10 bases between them. Here the CDR3 DNA reads TGTGCCAGCAGTGCCCGGGGACACAATGAGCAGTTCTTC. This encodes CASSARGHNEQFF.

The chain uses TRBV25-1 and TRBJ1-2, with D perhaps matching TRBD1 (5 bases). V lost 1 base and J 7 bases, leaving 10 bases between the germline ends. Looked up from germline, CDR1 is MGHDK and CDR2 is SYGVNS. The CDR3 spans 13 residues. The CDR3 sequence: CASSELVGLGYTF. In DNA form, the CDR3 reads TGTGCCAGCAGTGAATTGGTGGGGCTTGGCTACACCTTC.

This clonotype was counted at least ten times. This chain connects TRBV28 to TRBJ2-7; 8 bases line up with TRBD1. Germline V gene lookup returns CDR1 MDHEN and CDR2 SYDVKM. V lost 4 bases to trimming and J lost 5 bases; unmatched junction nucleotides: 1. The CDR3 has 12 amino acids. The CDR3 sequence is CASSWTGNEQYF. The CDR3 nucleotides are TGTGCCAGCAGTTGGACAGGGAACGAGCAGTACTTC. The whole variable domain, filled in from reference TRBV28 and TRBJ2-7, reads DVKVTQSSRYLVKRTGEKVFLECVQDMDHENMFWYRQDPGLGLRLIYFSYDVKMKEKGDIPEGYSVSREKKERFSLILESASTNQTSMYLCASSWTGNEQYFGPGTRLTVT.

Remarks on this clonotype: A much more abundant neighbour one base away suggests this may be a read error. The chain couples TRBV3-1 to TRBJ2-1; possibly TRBD1 or TRBD2 for D (7 bases each). The germline gives CDR1 LGHDT, CDR2 YNNKEL (reference sequence). The CDR3 consists of 17 residues. CDR3: CACSLAWGGQLTNEQFF. CDR3 nucleotides: TGTGCCTGCAGCCTAGCGTGGGGGGGACAGCTAACCAATGAGCAGTTCTTC.

The rearrangement links TRBV4-2 to TRBJ1-2; D uncertain. The CDR3 is made up of 13 amino acids. Germline loops: CDR1 LGHNA, CDR2 YNFKEQ. The ends were cut back, 3 bases at V and 4 bases at J, with 9 bases in the middle. CDR3 sequence: CASSQDEGYGYTF. Written as DNA, the CDR3 is TGTGCCAGCAGCCAGGACGAGGGCTATGGCTACACCTTC.

V is TRBV29-1 and J is TRBJ2-1; tentatively, D is TRBD2 (6 bases). V was clipped by 4 bases and J by 7 bases, with 14 bases between them. Germline CDR1 is SQVTM and CDR2 is ANQGSEA. This CDR3 spans 13 amino acids. Written as DNA, the CDR3 is TGCAGCGTTGTTGGGGGGAGGCTTAATGAGCAGTTCTTC. Protein sequence: CSVVGGRLNEQFF.

V gene TRBV4-1 combines with J gene TRBJ1-1, with D tentatively TRBD1 (6 bases). Germline loops: CDR1 MGHRA, CDR2 YSYEKL. V was pared by 3 bases and J by 6 bases, with 17 bases between. The CDR3 is 15 amino acids. This chain's CDR3 is CASSHDGQRYAEAFF. Written as DNA, the CDR3 is TGCGCCAGCAGCCATGACGGACAGCGCTATGCTGAAGCTTTCTTT.

This clonotype was observed a few times. The chain has TRBV27 and TRBJ2-7; D unresolved. This CDR3 is 15 amino acids long. From germline, CDR1 is MNHEY and CDR2 SMNVEV (reference sequence). Trimming pared 2 bases from V and 1 base from J, leaving 12 bases between. The CDR3 nucleotides read TGTGCCAGCAGTTTACGACCGCGCCGATCCTACGAGCAGTACTTC. Protein: CASSLRPRRSYEQYF.

This clonotype was observed a handful of times. The chain employs TRBV9 and TRBJ2-5; 11 bases line up with TRBD2. The germline gives CDR1 SGDLS, CDR2 YYNGEE. The CDR3 is 16 residues long. The V gene end was trimmed by 0 bases and the J gene end by 4 bases; junction bases not matched to a gene: 5. For the CDR3, the DNA is TGTGCCAGCAGCGTAGGCCTAGCGGGAGGATCAGAGACCCAGTACTTC. This gives the protein CASSVGLAGGSETQYF.

This chain joins TRBV5-1 and TRBJ2-5; a weak D match, TRBD2 (6 bases). CDR1 and CDR2 (germline): SGHRS, YFSETQ. CDR3 length equals 15 residues. The germline V and J ends were trimmed by 0 bases and 5 bases, with 14 bases remaining between them. CDR3 protein: CASSLEGTGRETQYF. CDR3 coding DNA: TGCGCCAGCAGCTTGGAGGGGACTGGGCGGGAGACCCAGTACTTC.

This chain uses TRBV10-3 with TRBJ1-1; tentatively, D is TRBD1 (6 bases). The germline gives CDR1 ENHRY, CDR2 SYGVKD. The CDR3 has 16 amino acids. Trimming left V 2 bases short and J 4 bases short, with 17 bases between. The CDR3 sequence: CAISELQGRGTTEAFF. The CDR3, as DNA: TGTGCCATCAGTGAGCTTCAGGGGAGGGGTACCACTGAAGCTTTCTTT.